This T cell receptor (beta chain) was documented in a study of blood T cell repertoires in COVID-19. Study summary: Samples representing acute and convalescent COVID-19 were sourced from the United States, Italy and Spain. The analysed material was cDNA or gDNA that came from T cells, B-cell-depleted T cells, or PBMCs.

Per the study methods: Amplification of reference gene primers provided the estimated nucleated cell counts. Libraries were prepared by immunoSEQ multiplex PCR; TCRdb keeps only in-frame clonotypes and omits some of them. V, J and clone size derive from that table, while D and trimming were established from the DNA sequence. Altogether over 100,000 clones are present, about 72% being singletons, with the ten largest covering about 9.6%. The receptor was derived from a man in his sixties with active or convalescent COVID-19. Sequenced material: peripheral blood.

The CDR3 loop is CASSFRGTSGNEQFF. CDR3 sequence (DNA): TGTGCCAGCAGTTTTAGAGGGACTAGCGGGAATGAGCAGTTCTTC. This chain links TRBV6-5 with TRBJ2-1; 12 bases match TRBD2. V dropped 4 bases and J dropped 7; count of bases not matched to a gene: 5. The CDR3 totals 15 residues. CDR1 and CDR2 from the germline V gene are MNHEY and SVGAGI.